This T cell receptor (beta chain) was profiled in a study of shared clonotypes between healthy human individuals (dated by TCRdb to between 2020 and 2021). A note on the overall study: A few men and a couple of women, aged 18 to 49 years, made up the cohort. For each donor, three plates each were used for CD4 naive and CD4 memory, two plates were used for CD8 naive, and one plate was used for CD8 memory. Blood TCR repertoires of five healthy adults were deeply sequenced to estimate repertoire size and the extent of clonotype sharing between individuals. To increase sequencing depth and limit assay-specific biases, TCR repertoire library preparation and sequencing were carried out by different laboratories using diverse techniques. Each donor's leukapheresis produced roughly between about 0.9 and 9.5 billion PBMCs.

Remarks on this clone: Its specific antigen is unknown. No qualities accompany the bases; no much larger clone lies one base away.

CD8 naive samples were CD45RO-negative cells positively selected for CCR7, giving a CD45RA+CCR7+ population that excluded TemRA cells. The donors were healthy, HIV-negative adults with no recently reported acute infections or vaccinations. Only Caucasian adults living in Nashville, Tennessee, USA were represented among the donors. Blood was collected by leukapheresis, and PBMCs were isolated by Ficoll-Histopaque density gradient centrifugation and then cryopreserved in liquid nitrogen vapor phase. Analytical flow cytometry was used to check the purity and quantity of each magnetically sorted T cell population. From each sorted fraction, genomic DNA was isolated and quantified by UV absorbance on a Nanodrop 2000c. V gives up 3 bases and J gives up 6 bases, and the segment between their germline ends measures 11 bases. In the germline V gene, CDR1 corresponds to KGHSH and CDR2 to LQKENI. The CDR3 spans 13 residues, from the cysteine through the phenylalanine. The retained sequence is limited to the CDR3, 39 bases, with the frame set at the first base.

Using the deep immunoSEQ assay, multiplex PCR amplified TCR CDR3 regions from genomic DNA. Extracted genomic DNA from each cell subset was spread evenly across all wells of several immunoSEQ 96-well plates, with each plate serving as a replicate. For sorted subsets, 150 to 200 ng genomic DNA, equal to 30,000 or so T cell genomes, was loaded into each replicate PCR. Purified libraries were quantified with a Qubit 3.0 fluorometer, sized on a Bioanalyzer 2100, and re-quantified with the KAPA Library Quantification kit. Each immunoSEQ 96-well plate was sequenced on its own single-read 150-cycle Illumina NextSeq 550 flow cell. The paper's data handling went like this. Because the immunoSEQ output included only junctional sequences and no quality scores, the filtering could not be the same as the filtering used for full-length reads. To assign V/J genes and CDR3, sequences were annotated using PyIR, a Python wrapper for IgBLAST v1.9, with IMGT germline references. Reads were filtered out if the reads had weak V/J assignments (E-value above 1e-6), no CDR3, stop codons, out-of-frame junctions, or ambiguous translated residues. V3J clonotypes were defined as sequences sharing the same inferred V gene, J gene, and CDR3 amino acid sequence. Percentage overlap between repertoires was computed as shared unique clonotypes divided by the size of the smaller repertoire. Richness of each repertoire was evaluated using RTK rarefaction, the Chao1 estimator, and Recon v2.1 estimates of unobserved clonotypes. For all TCRbeta clonotypes obtained by the gDNA method from a handful of donors, generation probabilities were computed with OLGA. TCRdb limited this immuneACCESS table to in-frame rearrangements with V and J called. A share of clones is missing; checked studies link under half to unresolved V genes, and the rest is unexplained. From that table come the V and J calls and clone size; the DNA was used to work out D and trimming. In this sample the table shows about 2.2 million clones, around 93% of which occur a single time. Around 1.7% of the sample belongs to the ten largest clones.

Overall study results and their limits: Naive subsets generally had larger estimated clonotype richness than memory subsets did. Incomplete sequencing was indicated by rarefaction of sorted-subset datasets, despite the large sequencing depth. The small number of donors limited the genetic and exposure-history diversity represented. Sampling was restricted to blood, and TCR repertoires in tissue are likely to differ from TCR repertoires in blood. Approximately 5% of naive CD4, 3.5% of naive CD8, 2% to 2.5% of memory CD4, and about 0.4% of memory CD8 clonotypes were shared across several donors. Compared with non-shared clonotypes, clonotypes shared by all four sorted-subset donors had higher generation probabilities. Based on pairwise subsampling, the degree of clonotype sharing among donors was expected to be affected by sequencing depth.

The receptor comes from a man aged 18 to 30 in good health. Some clones in this sample may be carry-over from other donors' samples. Sequencing was carried out using naive CD8+ T cells from PBMCs. The sample's cell subset or site, from its label and the paper: CD45RA+CCR7+. The chain is assembled from TRBV18 and TRBJ1-1; the D segment cannot be called with confidence. CDR3 protein: CASSPAMPSEAFF. The sequenced DNA is TGTGCCAGCTCACCGGCAATGCCATCTGAAGCTTTCTTT.